Sequencing of this TCR beta chain was carried out in a study of cytomegalovirus exposure and HLA in healthy donors. Profiling relied on immunoSEQ multiplex PCR, and the TCRdb table lists in-frame clones only, not all of them. The table includes about 63,000 clones, 70% to 90% detected once. Germline CDR1 is SNHLY and CDR2 is FYNNEI. After removal of 6 bases from V and 6 bases from J, the junction contained 17 bases not matched to a gene. The CDR3 spans 16 residues. Sequencing used PBMCs. The source is a woman under 30 in good health and CMV-seronegative. V is TRBV2 and J is TRBJ2-7; 7 nucleotides match TRBD2. The CDR3 coding sequence is TGTGCCAGCAGCCGGGGGAGGGCGGGAGACAGATCCGAGCAGTACTTC. The encoded protein is CASSRGRAGDRSEQYF.